Listed here are 13 T cell receptor beta chains from one sample, sequenced in a study of OX40 agonist ivuxolimab in advanced cancers. Data came from immunoSEQ multiplex PCR; TCRdb stores just in-frame clones and leaves some out. The top ten clones hold 30% to 35% of a sample with tens of thousands of clones, about 87% of them seen once. The material sequenced was CD4+ or CD8+ T cells sorted from blood, taken in a trial of the OX40 agonist ivuxolimab. The source of these receptors is an adult with an advanced solid tumor such as melanoma, head and neck, liver or kidney cancer.

This sequence joins TRBV5-4 and TRBJ1-1; D call uncertain. The V gene's germline CDR1 is SGHNT and CDR2 YYREEE (reference sequence). The CDR3 length is 14 residues. Deletions cut 2 bases from V and 0 bases from J, with 8 bases between. The DNA of the CDR3 is TGTGCCAGCAGCTTAGCCAGTATGAACACTGAAGCTTTCTTT. Amino acid sequence: CASSLASMNTEAFF.

V usage is TRBV9 and J usage is TRBJ1-3; D is perhaps TRBD1 (6 bases). CDR1 and CDR2 from the germline V gene are SGDLS and YYNGEE. The CDR3 covers 16 residues. V shed 3 bases and J shed 0 bases, with 13 bases lying between them. The DNA of the CDR3 is TGTGCCAGCAGCGAGGACAGTCCTATCTCTGGAAACACCATATATTTT. Translation gives CASSEDSPISGNTIYF. The full variable domain, completed using reference TRBV9 and TRBJ1-3, is DSGVTQTPKHLITATGQRVTLRCSPRSGDLSVYWYQQSLDQGLQFLIQYYNGEERAKGNILERFSAQQFPDLHSELNLSSLELGDSALYFCASSEDSPISGNTIYFGEGSWLTVV.

The V gene is TRBV5-1, the J gene TRBJ1-2, with TRBD1 identical over 7 bases. The CDR3 consists of 14 residues. Trimming cost V 1 base and J 7 bases; bases outside gene matches: 7. From germline, CDR1 is SGHRS and CDR2 YFSETQ. The CDR3 DNA follows: TGCGCCAGCAGCTTGAGGCAGGGGGAGGGTGGCTACACCTTC. Protein: CASSLRQGEGGYTF.

This CDR3 is CASSYSSLAEETQYF. In DNA form, the CDR3 reads TGTGCCAGCAGTTACTCATCACTAGCGGAAGAGACCCAGTACTTC. The J gene is TRBJ2-5, the V gene TRBV6-6; the match to TRBD2 covers 8 bases. Germline-derived CDR1 and CDR2 are MNHNY and SVGAGI (reference sequence). The V segment lost 0 bases and the J segment 3 bases; nucleotides outside the gene matches: 3. The CDR3 spans 15 residues.

The chain uses TRBV7-2 and TRBJ1-5, with D possibly TRBD1 on 6 matching bases. CDR1 and CDR2 from the germline V gene are SGHTA and FQGNSA. V was clipped by 5 bases and J by 0 bases, with 17 bases between them. The CDR3 loop spans 17 amino acids. The chain's CDR3 is CASSPLQQGYSNQPQHF. The DNA of the CDR3 is TGTGCCAGCAGCCCACTACAACAGGGCTATAGCAATCAGCCCCAGCATTTT.

This sequence joins TRBV19 and TRBJ2-3; D ambiguous. Between the trimmed V and J ends, which lost 0 bases and 0 bases, there was a span of 10 bases. Germline assignment: CDR1 LNHDA and CDR2 SQIVND (reference sequence). The CDR3 totals 16 residues. DNA for the CDR3: TGTGCCAGTAGTATAGAAGGAGCCGCTAGCACAGATACGCAGTATTTT. Its translation is CASSIEGAASTDTQYF.

This rearrangement joins TRBV10-2 to TRBJ2-6, with 7 bases identical to TRBD1. CDR1 is WSHSY and CDR2 is SAAADI in the germline V gene. Losses at the gene ends were 7 bases for V and 0 bases for J; bases not matched to a gene: 6. The CDR3 extends over 16 amino acids. The CDR3 here is CASTRQGSSGANVLTF. The CDR3 DNA reads TGCGCCAGCACCAGACAGGGAAGCTCTGGGGCCAACGTCCTGACTTTC.

The DNA for the CDR3 is TGTGCCATCAGTGATCGGGGGAATGAGCAGTTCTTC. It yields the protein CAISDRGNEQFF. This sequence joins TRBV10-3 and TRBJ2-1; possibly TRBD2 for D (6 bases). Germline V gene data show CDR1 as ENHRY and CDR2 as SYGVKD. Trimming took off 3 bases at V and 7 bases at J, with 7 bases between the two ends. The CDR3 loop spans 12 amino acids.

The sample holds one count of this clone. The CDR3 DNA sequence: TGTGCCAGCAGTGAAACCCGTAATCAGCCCCAGCATTTT. Its translation: CASSETRNQPQHF. The chain combines TRBV6-1 with TRBJ1-5; D is undetermined. The CDR3 is made up of 13 amino acids. Between the trimmed V and J ends, which lost 2 bases and 4 bases, there was a span of 6 bases. Per germline, CDR1 MNHNS and CDR2 SASEGT.

The chain is built from TRBV19 and TRBJ2-1; 10 nucleotides align to TRBD2. Germline values: CDR1 LNHDA, CDR2 SQIVND (reference sequence). This CDR3 is 14 amino acids long. Trimming at V came to 8 bases and at J to 5 bases, leaving 6 bases not matched to a gene. The CDR3 bases are TGTGCCAGTGCGATAGCGGGAGGAAACAATGAGCAGTTCTTC. Translated: CASAIAGGNNEQFF.

By share, this clone counts as medium-sized. The chain employs TRBV6-6 and TRBJ2-1; the D gene is possibly TRBD2 (5 bases). The CDR3 extends over 12 amino acids. V lost 6 bases to trimming and J lost 9 bases, with 12 bases between them. Germline CDR1 reads MNHNY; CDR2 reads SVGAGI (reference sequence). Written as DNA, the CDR3 is TGTGCCAGCAGCCTAGAACGGGGTGAGCAGTTCTTC. Amino acids: CASSLERGEQFF.

This chain links TRBV7-9 with TRBJ1-1, with a weak D call TRBD1 (6 bases). There are 14 residues in the CDR3. Trimming pared 5 bases from V and 0 bases from J, leaving 10 bases between. The germline CDR1 and CDR2 sequences are SEHNR and FQNEAQ (reference sequence). CDR3 in amino acids: CASSRGAMNTEAFF. The CDR3 coding sequence is TGTGCCAGCAGCCGGGGGGCTATGAACACTGAAGCTTTCTTT.

J is TRBJ2-5 and V is TRBV7-2, with D uncertain. The CDR3 length is 15 residues. Germline CDR1 reads SGHTA; CDR2 reads FQGNSA. V was cut by 5 bases and J by 2 bases, with 15 bases left in between. CDR3 amino acids: CASSPPSGYQETQYF. The CDR3 region has the DNA TGTGCCAGCAGCCCACCTTCTGGGTATCAAGAGACCCAGTACTTC.